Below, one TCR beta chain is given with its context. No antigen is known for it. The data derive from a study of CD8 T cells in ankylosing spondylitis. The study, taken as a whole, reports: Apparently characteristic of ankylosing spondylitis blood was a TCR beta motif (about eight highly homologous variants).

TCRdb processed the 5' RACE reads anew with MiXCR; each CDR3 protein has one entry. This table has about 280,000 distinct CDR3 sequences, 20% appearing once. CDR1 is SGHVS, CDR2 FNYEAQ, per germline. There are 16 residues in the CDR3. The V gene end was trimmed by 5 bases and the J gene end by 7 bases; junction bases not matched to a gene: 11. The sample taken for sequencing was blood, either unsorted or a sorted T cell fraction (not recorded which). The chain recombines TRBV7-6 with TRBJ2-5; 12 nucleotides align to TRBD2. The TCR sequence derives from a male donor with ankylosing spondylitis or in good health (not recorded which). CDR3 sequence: CASSPQTSGGPGTQYF. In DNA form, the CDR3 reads TGTGCCAGCAGCCCCCAGACTAGCGGGGGACCAGGGACCCAGTACTTC.